Below are 30 T cell receptor beta chains sequenced from a single sample in a study of T cell changes during pregnancy in multiple sclerosis. Some clones are missing from TCRdb's copy, which holds only in-frame ones; the method was immunoSEQ multiplex PCR. The sample yields some 97,000 clones, 92% seen once. The starting material was peripheral blood, obtained after pregnancy. The receptors were sampled from a female donor with multiple sclerosis, enrolled in a pregnancy study.

This chain connects TRBV19 to TRBJ2-1; D uncertain. CDR3 length equals 17 residues. V was trimmed by 5 bases and J by 4 bases, leaving 21 bases between them. CDR1 and CDR2 (germline): LNHDA, SQIVND (reference sequence). CDR3 amino acids: CASSGKQDPVRYNEQFF. CDR3 coding DNA: TGTGCCAGTAGTGGAAAACAAGACCCAGTGAGGTACAATGAGCAGTTCTTC.

This chain joins TRBV29-1 and TRBJ2-7, with TRBD1 matching over 12 bases. Germline values: CDR1 SQVTM, CDR2 ANQGSEA. The CDR3 is 13 residues long. J gave up 5 bases and V 3 bases, and 2 bases lay outside the gene matches. The CDR3 is CSVDGTGGDEQYF. Here the CDR3 DNA reads TGCAGCGTTGACGGGACAGGGGGCGACGAGCAGTACTTC.

The rearrangement uses TRBV4-2 and TRBJ2-2; 8 bases agree with TRBD2. V lost 4 bases and J lost 4; bases outside the gene matches: 5. Germline CDR1 and CDR2: LGHNA and YNFKEQ. The CDR3 has 15 residues. DNA of the CDR3: TGTGCCAGCAGCCCGATTAGCGGGATCACCGGGGAGCTGTTTTTT. Amino acid sequence: CASSPISGITGELFF.

The chain has TRBV11-3 and TRBJ1-1; 7 positions agree with TRBD1. The V gene end was trimmed by 3 bases and the J gene end by 3 bases; junction bases not matched to a gene: 7. The CDR3 has 15 residues. Germline V lookup: CDR1 SGHNT, CDR2 YENEEA. CDR3 DNA: TGTGCCAGCAGCTTCCCGGCAGGGGGGCACACTGAAGCTTTCTTT. Protein: CASSFPAGGHTEAFF.

The gene calls are TRBV6-4 and TRBJ1-6; D perhaps matches TRBD1 (6 bases). The length of the CDR3 is 13 residues. V was trimmed by 2 bases and J by 7 bases, leaving 6 bases between them. Germline CDR1 MRHNA, CDR2 SNTAGT. The DNA for the CDR3 is TGTGCCAGCAGTGACGGGACAAATTCACCCCTCCACTTT. Translating it yields CASSDGTNSPLHF.

The genes are TRBV7-8 and TRBJ2-7; 9 bases align to TRBD2. The CDR3 has 17 residues. The V and J ends lost 0 bases and 2 bases, in that order; junction bases with no gene match: 8. The germline CDR1 and CDR2 sequences are SGHVS and FQNEAQ. CDR3 nucleotide sequence: TGTGCCAGCAGCTTAGCAGTAGCGGGAGTACTTCCCTACGAGCAGTACTTC. Translated, it gives CASSLAVAGVLPYEQYF.

The chain joins TRBV5-6 to TRBJ2-1; 16 nucleotides align to TRBD2. The V gene's germline CDR1 is SGHDT and CDR2 YYEEEE. The CDR3 is 17 amino acids. V lost 4 bases, J lost 8 bases, and 9 bases stayed unmatched. This chain's CDR3 is CASSGIGTSGRVDEQFF. The CDR3 coding sequence is TGTGCCAGCAGCGGTATCGGGACTAGCGGGAGGGTCGATGAGCAGTTCTTC.

The V call is TRBV4-3, the J call TRBJ2-2; tentatively, D is TRBD2 (6 bases). The V end lost 0 bases, the J end lost 1 base, and 9 bases lay between the germline ends. The CDR3 consists of 16 residues. In germline, CDR1 is LGHNA, CDR2 YSLEER. This CDR3 is CASSQDPAGNTGELFF. CDR3 sequence (DNA): TGCGCCAGCAGCCAAGATCCAGCGGGGAACACCGGGGAGCTGTTTTTT.

The V call is TRBV29-1, the J call TRBJ2-2, with 8 bases identical to TRBD2. Germline V lookup: CDR1 SQVTM, CDR2 ANQGSEA. The CDR3 is 15 residues long. Trimming at V came to 4 bases and at J to 7 bases, leaving 11 bases not matched to a gene. In nucleotides, the CDR3 is TGCAGCGTTGGAGGGGAAGCGGGAGTTATCGGGGAGCTGTTTTTT. Translation gives CSVGGEAGVIGELFF.

J is TRBJ1-3 and V is TRBV11-1; weak D call: TRBD1 (6 bases). V was shortened by 3 bases and J by 4 bases, with 10 bases between the two germline ends. This CDR3 has 14 residues. Germline lookup yields CDR1 SGHAT and CDR2 FQDESV (reference sequence). CDR3 amino acids: CASSLPGVGNTIYF. CDR3 coding DNA: TGTGCCAGCAGCTTGCCAGGGGTCGGAAACACCATATATTTT.

The chain joins TRBV5-6 to TRBJ2-1; 10 bases align to TRBD2. This CDR3 comprises 17 residues. From germline, CDR1 is SGHDT and CDR2 YYEEEE. The V gene end was trimmed by 3 bases and the J gene end by 3 bases; junction bases not matched to a gene: 9. CDR3 bases: TGTGCCAGCAGCTCCGATCCTAGCGGGAGTTTCTACAATGAGCAGTTCTTC. It codes for CASSSDPSGSFYNEQFF.

The V and J genes are TRBV6-1 and TRBJ2-5, with a possible D match to TRBD2 (5 bases). CDR1 and CDR2 from the germline V gene are MNHNS and SASEGT. The CDR3 totals 14 residues. V lost 7 bases and J 2 bases, leaving 14 bases between the germline ends. The CDR3 DNA sequence: TGTGCCAGCACCTTCCCGGGGAAACAAGAGACCCAGTACTTC. It specifies CASTFPGKQETQYF.

This rearrangement joins TRBV9 to TRBJ2-2; a weak D match, TRBD1 (5 bases). This CDR3 has 15 amino acids. V dropped 1 base and J dropped 5 bases, with 12 bases sitting between them. Germline-derived CDR1 and CDR2 are SGDLS and YYNGEE. DNA for the CDR3: TGTGCCAGCAGCGTATACGACAGCCCTACCGGGGAGCTGTTTTTT. This encodes CASSVYDSPTGELFF.

The rearrangement joins TRBV4-3 to TRBJ1-4; 9 bases fit TRBD1. The length of the CDR3 is 16 residues. V gave up 2 bases and J gave up 6 bases; unmatched junction bases: 7. The germline V gene encodes CDR1 LGHNA and CDR2 YSLEER. DNA for the CDR3: TGCGCCAGCAGCCAACCACAGGGGGCGGAAGATGAAAAACTGTTTTTT. Amino acid sequence: CASSQPQGAEDEKLFF.

The chain joins TRBV19 to TRBJ1-3; the D gene is possibly TRBD1 (6 bases). V dropped 10 bases and J dropped 7 bases, with 23 bases sitting between them. Germline V gene sequence: CDR1 LNHDA, CDR2 SQIVND (reference sequence). There are 15 residues in the CDR3. CDR3: CATTVRQGLVNTIYF. CDR3 nucleotides: TGTGCCACCACCGTGCGGCAGGGGCTTGTGAACACCATATATTTT.

The chain couples TRBV28 to TRBJ2-1, with TRBD2 matching over 11 bases. The CDR3 consists of 18 residues. Germline V gene sequence: CDR1 MDHEN, CDR2 SYDVKM. With V trimmed by 9 bases and J by 7 bases, 20 bases remained unmatched. The CDR3, as DNA: TGTGCCAGTTTATCGTGGGGTGGGCTAGCGGGAGGTAATAATGAGCAGTTCTTC. Its protein product is CASLSWGGLAGGNNEQFF.

The V and J genes are TRBV18 and TRBJ2-7; D is unresolved. V was cut by 2 bases and J by 0 bases, with 11 bases left in between. CDR1 is KGHSH and CDR2 is LQKENI in the germline V gene. CDR3 size: 15 residues. The chain's CDR3 is CASSPSAVSSYEQYF. CDR3 sequence (DNA): TGTGCCAGCTCACCAAGCGCCGTGAGCTCCTACGAGCAGTACTTC.

V and J are TRBV4-1 and TRBJ2-1, with 10 bases aligning to TRBD2. CDR3 length: 16 residues. CDR1 and CDR2 (germline): MGHRA, YSYEKL. Losses at the gene ends were 3 bases for V and 6 bases for J; bases not matched to a gene: 8. CDR3 residues: CASSQGAGGLFNEQFF. The CDR3 DNA follows: TGCGCCAGCAGCCAGGGAGCGGGAGGGCTTTTCAATGAGCAGTTCTTC.

With respect to this clone: The same CDR3 also results from other DNA sequences found in this sample. This sequence joins TRBV30 and TRBJ2-5; D gene ambiguous. The CDR3 totals 13 residues. Germline V lookup: CDR1 GTSNPN, CDR2 SVGIG (reference sequence). Trimming left V 0 bases short and J 2 bases short, with 7 bases between. CDR3 bases: TGTGCCTGGAGTGTCGGCGGTCAAGAGACCCAGTACTTC. This codes for CAWSVGGQETQYF.

This rearrangement joins TRBV28 to TRBJ1-6; possibly TRBD1 for D (5 bases). This CDR3 comprises 16 residues. Germline CDR1 MDHEN, CDR2 SYDVKM. Between the trimmed V and J ends, which lost 2 bases and 0 bases, there was a span of 8 bases. CDR3: CASSLRQSSYNSPLHF. CDR3 in DNA: TGTGCCAGCAGTTTAAGACAGAGCTCCTATAATTCACCCCTCCACTTT.

This clone was observed a single time. The V and J genes are TRBV5-1 and TRBJ2-2; D is perhaps TRBD2 (6 bases). Germline-derived CDR1 and CDR2 are SGHRS and YFSETQ. This CDR3 contains 14 residues. Trimming took off 1 base at V and 5 bases at J, with 9 bases between the two ends. The CDR3 coding sequence is TGCGCCAGCAGCTTGAGGAGCGGGACCGGGGAGCTGTTTTTT. It encodes CASSLRSGTGELFF.

This chain connects TRBV29-1 to TRBJ2-7; D perhaps matches TRBD1 (6 bases). V was clipped by 5 bases and J by 2 bases, with 13 bases between them. The CDR3 length is 13 residues. Germline V gene lookup returns CDR1 SQVTM and CDR2 ANQGSEA. CDR3 sequence: CSVHTGKTYEQYF. In DNA form, the CDR3 reads TGCAGCGTTCACACAGGGAAAACCTACGAGCAGTACTTC.

The chain joins TRBV30 to TRBJ1-6, with 9 bases aligning to TRBD1. The ends lost 0 bases at V and 7 bases at J; junction bases unmatched: 1. Germline CDR1 GTSNPN, CDR2 SVGIG (reference sequence). The CDR3 spans 14 residues. CDR3: CAWSVGTGNSPLHF. The DNA for the CDR3 is TGTGCCTGGAGTGTCGGGACAGGGAATTCACCCCTCCACTTT.

This chain's CDR3 is CASSYTEQGARYGYTF. The DNA of the CDR3 is TGTGCCAGTAGTTACACAGAACAGGGGGCGCGATATGGCTACACCTTC. V gene TRBV19 combines with J gene TRBJ1-2, with 9 bases lining up with TRBD1. This CDR3 has 16 residues. Germline assignment: CDR1 LNHDA and CDR2 SQIVND (reference sequence). V trimming: 5 bases; J trimming: 5 bases; junction bases outside the gene matches: 12.

The chain links TRBV10-3 to TRBJ1-3; tentative D call: TRBD1 (5 bases). CDR3 length: 13 amino acids. CDR1 and CDR2 (germline): ENHRY, SYGVKD. Trimming left V 8 bases short and J 8 bases short, with 16 bases between. This CDR3 is CAIGPKEGDTIYF. For the CDR3, the DNA is TGTGCCATCGGACCCAAAGAAGGGGACACCATATATTTT.

The rearrangement links TRBV18 to TRBJ2-6; D remains unclear. V lost 2 bases and J 0 bases, leaving 8 bases between the germline ends. CDR3 length: 16 residues. Germline V gene lookup returns CDR1 KGHSH and CDR2 LQKENI. The CDR3 bases are TGTGCCAGCTCACCATATCAACTCTCTGGGGCCAACGTCCTGACTTTC. Translated: CASSPYQLSGANVLTF.

This chain links TRBV9 with TRBJ2-1; TRBD2 matches 8 bases. CDR3 length: 16 residues. The junction had 7 bases not matched to a gene; V was cut back by 2 bases and J by 3 bases. Germline assignment: CDR1 SGDLS and CDR2 YYNGEE. In nucleotides, the CDR3 is TGTGCCAGCAGCGTCGTCGGTAGCGGGGACTACAATGAGCAGTTCTTC. Its translation: CASSVVGSGDYNEQFF.

This sequence joins TRBV28 and TRBJ2-7; no firm D call. The V gene lost 2 bases and the J gene lost 1 base, with 3 bases spanning the gap. The CDR3 contains 12 residues. Germline V gene lookup returns CDR1 MDHEN and CDR2 SYDVKM. The CDR3 DNA reads as TGTGCCAGCAGTTTACAGTCCTACGAGCAGTACTTC. This sequence encodes CASSLQSYEQYF.

CDR3 residues: CASSPSPGQGVLQYF. The DNA of the CDR3 is TGTGCCAGCAGCCCCTCTCCGGGACAGGGGGTCTTACAGTACTTC. J is TRBJ2-4 and V is TRBV11-3, with 11 positions matching TRBD1. The germline V gene has CDR1 SGHNT and CDR2 YENEEA. V shed 5 bases, J shed 13 bases, and the junction held 13 bases outside the gene matches. The CDR3 loop spans 15 amino acids.

This sequence joins TRBV18 and TRBJ2-5; 12 bases are a match to TRBD2. The ends lost 2 bases at V and 3 bases at J; junction bases unmatched: 1. Germline values: CDR1 KGHSH, CDR2 LQKENI. The CDR3 length is 15 residues. The CDR3 DNA is TGTGCCAGCTCACCAGGACTAGCGGGAAAAGAGACCCAGTACTTC. Translated, it gives CASSPGLAGKETQYF.